This passage covers 29 T cell receptor beta chains from one sample sequenced in a study of human T cells and chemical hapten exposure. The time point: pre-sensitization, week 0. Treatment specified: therapeutic diphenylcyclopropenone sensitization with weekly scalp DPC. TCRdb passed the RACE reads through MiXCR, listing each CDR3 protein once. The top ten clones hold 14% of a sample with tens of thousands of distinct CDR3 sequences, 9.4% of them seen once. The sample consisted of whole blood, taken in connection with sensitization to the hapten diphenylcyclopropenone (DPC). These receptors were taken from a woman aged 40 to 50 with alopecia areata. Some clones in this sample may be carry-over from other donors' samples.

This clonotype was found many times. The chain combines TRBV7-2 with TRBJ1-2, with D possibly being TRBD1 (6 bases). The V gene lost 0 bases and the J gene lost 3 bases, with 14 bases spanning the gap. Germline CDR1 SGHTA, CDR2 FQGNSA. This CDR3 is 16 amino acids long. The CDR3 here is CASSLATGQSDYGYTF. The CDR3 DNA sequence: TGTGCCAGCAGCTTAGCGACAGGACAGTCAGACTATGGCTACACCTTC.

This clonotype was observed at least ten times. This rearrangement joins TRBV2 to TRBJ2-7, with 11 positions matching TRBD1. Looked up from germline, CDR1 is SNHLY and CDR2 is FYNNEI. The trim removed 7 bases at V and 2 bases at J, leaving 7 bases unmatched. This CDR3 has 15 amino acids. Written as DNA, the CDR3 is TGTGCCAGCAACCTGGGACAGGGGGGCCCCTACGAGCAGTACTTC. Protein sequence: CASNLGQGGPYEQYF.

The table lists this clonotype with many counts. V usage is TRBV6-1 and J usage is TRBJ1-4; perhaps TRBD1 as D (5 bases). Germline V gene sequence: CDR1 MNHNS, CDR2 SASEGT. The CDR3 contains 14 residues. V gave up 5 bases and J gave up 0 bases, with 7 bases separating them. The DNA for the CDR3 is TGTGCCAGCAGTCTACAGGCAACTAATGAAAAACTGTTTTTT. Translation: CASSLQATNEKLFF.

This clonotype has at least ten counts. This chain joins TRBV5-1 and TRBJ1-1; no reliable D call. CDR1 and CDR2 (germline): SGHRS, YFSETQ. The CDR3 spans 16 residues. Trimming left V 0 bases short and J 0 bases short, with 12 bases between. The CDR3, as DNA: TGCGCCAGCAGCTTGGTCCGGGGAGGCATGAACACTGAAGCTTTCTTT. Translating gives CASSLVRGGMNTEAFF.

In its sample, this clonotype was seen many times. J is TRBJ1-4 and V is TRBV28; 8 positions match TRBD1. This CDR3 comprises 16 residues. V shed 4 bases and J 8 bases; nucleotides not matched to a gene: 12. The germline CDR1 and CDR2 sequences are MDHEN and SYDVKM. The CDR3 spells CASSSPTRTGYEKLFF. CDR3 DNA sequence: TGTGCCAGCAGTTCCCCTACCAGGACAGGGTACGAAAAACTGTTTTTT.

This chain joins TRBV7-6 and TRBJ2-5; D possibly uses TRBD1 or TRBD2 (5 bases each). The ends were cut back, 1 base at V and 3 bases at J, with 6 bases in the middle. This CDR3 contains 13 residues. The germline gives CDR1 SGHVS, CDR2 FNYEAQ. CDR3 amino acids: CASSLVGEETQYF. The CDR3, as DNA: TGTGCCAGCAGCTTAGTGGGGGAAGAGACCCAGTACTTC.

This clonotype was found a few times. The chain carries TRBV10-3 and TRBJ2-7; D is unclear. V gave up 3 bases and J gave up 5 bases, with 8 bases separating them. This CDR3 spans 12 amino acids. Germline V gives CDR1 ENHRY, CDR2 SYGVKD. As DNA, the CDR3 is TGTGCCATCAGTGACGCACCAGACGAGCAGTACTTC. Its protein is CAISDAPDEQYF.

This clonotype has at least ten counts. The chain employs TRBV19 and TRBJ2-2; 9 bases match TRBD1. The CDR3 totals 15 residues. Trimming cost V 8 bases and J 6 bases; bases outside gene matches: 10. The germline V gene encodes CDR1 LNHDA and CDR2 SQIVND (reference sequence). The chain's CDR3 is CASQPGDRVAGELFF. The CDR3 bases are TGTGCCAGTCAACCGGGGGACAGGGTGGCCGGGGAGCTGTTTTTT.

This clonotype was seen many times. This chain connects TRBV12-3 or TRBV12-4 to TRBJ1-6; the D is unclear. The CDR3 loop spans 13 amino acids. V lost 5 bases and J lost 7, with 9 bases in between. CDR3 coding DNA: TGTGCCAGCAGTCTGACGATGAATTCACCCCTCCACTTT. This sequence encodes CASSLTMNSPLHF.

This sequence joins TRBV20-1 and TRBJ1-5, with 11 nucleotides matching TRBD1. The CDR3 is 13 residues long. Per germline, CDR1 DFQATT and CDR2 SNEGSKA (reference sequence). V shed 7 bases, J shed 6 bases, and the junction held 5 bases outside the gene matches. The CDR3 DNA reads TGCAGTGTTGGGACAGGGGGGAGTCAGCCCCAGCATTTT. It yields the protein CSVGTGGSQPQHF.

Only a few counts were recorded for this clonotype. The rearrangement joins TRBV4-3 to TRBJ2-2; unclear D gene. There are 15 residues in the CDR3. The germline V and J ends were trimmed by 5 bases and 1 base, with 11 bases remaining between them. Germline V CDR1 and CDR2: LGHNA, YSLEER. The CDR3 region is CASSARMGNTGELFF. The CDR3 DNA sequence: TGCGCCAGCAGCGCCAGGATGGGGAACACCGGGGAGCTGTTTTTT.

This clonotype was counted many times. V gene TRBV6-1 combines with J gene TRBJ2-2, with TRBD1 matching over 8 bases. Germline CDR1 and CDR2: MNHNS and SASEGT. V was pared by 6 bases and J by 4 bases, with 10 bases of the junction left unmatched. The CDR3 totals 16 residues. CDR3 sequence: CASRRDQTGVTGELFF. In DNA, the CDR3 is TGTGCCAGCAGGAGGGACCAGACAGGGGTCACCGGGGAGCTGTTTTTT.

At least ten counts were recorded for this clonotype. The rearrangement uses TRBV4-3 and TRBJ1-1; D gene ambiguous. The germline CDR1 and CDR2 sequences are LGHNA and YSLEER. Trimming removed 1 base at V and 1 base at J, with 13 bases between. The CDR3 consists of 16 residues. The CDR3 reads CASSQVPPRSNTEAFF. CDR3 bases: TGCGCCAGCAGCCAAGTCCCGCCCCGATCGAACACTGAAGCTTTCTTT.

The genes are TRBV3-1 and TRBJ2-1; TRBD2 matches at 12 bases. V shed 2 bases and J 4 bases; nucleotides not matched to a gene: 6. The CDR3 spans 17 residues. The germline V gene encodes CDR1 LGHDT and CDR2 YNNKEL (reference sequence). DNA of the CDR3: TGTGCCAGCAGCCAATCCCTAGCGGGGGGGCCTTACAATGAGCAGTTCTTC. Its translation is CASSQSLAGGPYNEQFF.

In this sample, this clonotype turned up many times. The gene calls are TRBV7-9 and TRBJ2-1; perhaps D is TRBD1 or TRBD2 (5 bases each). CDR1 SEHNR and CDR2 FQNEAQ come from the germline V gene (reference sequence). CDR3 length equals 15 residues. The germline V and J ends were trimmed by 5 bases and 7 bases, with 18 bases remaining between them. The CDR3 reads CASSDIPGAGNEQFF. In nucleotides, the CDR3 is TGTGCCAGCAGCGATATACCCGGGGCCGGAAATGAGCAGTTCTTC.

This clonotype was observed many times. The chain employs TRBV29-1 and TRBJ2-7; 7 bases fit TRBD1. The length of the CDR3 is 13 residues. Germline CDR1 SQVTM, CDR2 ANQGSEA. V gave up 6 bases and J gave up 7 bases; unmatched junction bases: 12. In DNA form, the CDR3 reads TGCAGCGTCGACCGACAGGGATCGGGTGAGCAGTACTTC. Protein sequence: CSVDRQGSGEQYF.

This clonotype has a handful of counts. V usage is TRBV4-1 and J usage is TRBJ2-7, with 7 positions matching TRBD1. The length of the CDR3 is 15 residues. The germline V gene has CDR1 MGHRA and CDR2 YSYEKL. V was clipped by 2 bases and J by 2 bases; unmatched bases: 6. The DNA for the CDR3 is TGCGCCAGCAGCCAACCGGGACAGTCGCCCTACGAGCAGTACTTC. The encoded protein is CASSQPGQSPYEQYF.

In its sample, this clonotype was seen a few times. The CDR3 DNA sequence: TGTGCCAGCAGCTTAGGGCGGACAGGGAGGGATCATCAGCCCCAGCATTTT. It encodes CASSLGRTGRDHQPQHF. The chain employs TRBV7-8 and TRBJ1-5; 8 nucleotides align to TRBD1. The germline CDR1 and CDR2 sequences are SGHVS and FQNEAQ. Losses at the gene ends were 1 base for V and 5 bases for J; bases not matched to a gene: 10. This CDR3 region has 17 residues.

This clonotype was picked up a small number of times. The CDR3 loop reads CASSPGQGTGELFF. CDR3 in DNA: TGTGCCAGCAGTCCCGGACAGGGAACCGGGGAGCTGTTTTTT. J is TRBJ2-2 and V is TRBV6-4, with TRBD1 matching over 8 bases. The length of the CDR3 is 14 residues. V lost 5 bases and J lost 5; bases outside the gene matches: 4. Germline CDR1 is MRHNA and CDR2 is SNTAGT.

This clonotype was seen repeatedly, ten times or more. The chain carries TRBV12-3 or TRBV12-4 and TRBJ2-1, with 11 positions matching TRBD2. V lost 4 bases, J lost 4 bases, and 6 bases stayed unmatched. The CDR3 extends over 16 amino acids. This CDR3 is CASSYLLAGVYNEQFF. The CDR3 nucleotides read TGTGCCAGCAGTTACCTACTAGCGGGGGTGTACAATGAGCAGTTCTTC.

This clonotype was detected many times. The chain couples TRBV2 to TRBJ1-5; 10 nucleotides match TRBD1. This CDR3 spans 15 amino acids. Unmatched junction bases numbered 2, after V lost 6 bases and J lost 0 bases. Germline CDR1 SNHLY, CDR2 FYNNEI. The CDR3 DNA reads TGTGCCAGCAGGGGACAGGGGAATAGCAATCAGCCCCAGCATTTT. Protein: CASRGQGNSNQPQHF. Variable domain in full (rest from reference TRBV2 and TRBJ1-5): EPEVTQTPSHQVTQMGQEVILRCVPISNHLYFYWYRQILGQKVEFLVSFYNNEISEKSEIFDDQFSVERPDGSNFTLKIRSTKLEDSAMYFCASRGQGNSNQPQHFGDGTRLSIL.

The DNA for the CDR3 is TGTGCCAGCAGCCAAGGGGTCGGGGGCGACACAGATACGCAGTATTTT. Protein: CASSQGVGGDTDTQYF. This chain connects TRBV4-2 to TRBJ2-3; D is tentatively TRBD1 or TRBD2 (6 bases each). The CDR3 is 16 residues long. Germline V gene sequence: CDR1 LGHNA, CDR2 YNFKEQ. Trimming cost V 1 base and J 2 bases, with 13 bases left between them.

In this sample, this clonotype turned up many times. This chain uses TRBV6-6 with TRBJ2-1, with D perhaps TRBD1 (5 bases). The V and J ends lost 0 bases and 2 bases respectively, with 8 bases between them. Germline assignment: CDR1 MNHNY and CDR2 SVGAGI (reference sequence). The CDR3 runs 15 residues. The DNA for the CDR3 is TGTGCCAGCAGTTACTCGCCAGGGCCCTACAATGAGCAGTTCTTC. Translated: CASSYSPGPYNEQFF.

This clonotype was observed a handful of times. The chain is built from TRBV14 and TRBJ2-5; TRBD2 matches at 12 bases. After removal of 4 bases from V and 0 bases from J, the junction contained 9 bases not matched to a gene. This CDR3 is 18 amino acids long. The germline V gene encodes CDR1 SGHDN and CDR2 FVKESK. The CDR3 spells CASSPGTSGGLYQETQYF. CDR3 in DNA: TGTGCCAGCAGCCCCGGAACTAGCGGGGGGCTCTACCAAGAGACCCAGTACTTC.

There are a few counts of this clonotype. The chain recombines TRBV28 with TRBJ2-5; 8 bases map to TRBD2. CDR3 length equals 16 residues. CDR1 is MDHEN and CDR2 is SYDVKM in the germline V gene. Unmatched junction bases numbered 13, after V lost 6 bases and J lost 4 bases. The CDR3 DNA is TGTGCCAGCAGGCAAGCTTCCGGGACTAGAGGAGAGACCCAGTACTTC. Amino acids: CASRQASGTRGETQYF. The full variable domain, in which reference TRBV28 and TRBJ2-5 provide the parts outside the CDR3, is DVKVTQSSRYLVKRTGEKVFLECVQDMDHENMFWYRQDPGLGLRLIYFSYDVKMKEKGDIPEGYSVSREKKERFSLILESASTNQTSMYLCASRQASGTRGETQYFGPGTRLLVL.

The chain is built from TRBV7-6 and TRBJ2-7; the D is unclear. The V gene lost 1 base and the J gene lost 5 bases, with 9 bases spanning the gap. This CDR3 has 13 amino acids. Germline V gives CDR1 SGHVS, CDR2 FNYEAQ. The CDR3 coding sequence is TGTGCCAGCAGCTTAGAGGGTATCGACGAGCAGTACTTC. Translating it yields CASSLEGIDEQYF.

This clonotype has a handful of counts. The J gene is TRBJ1-3, the V gene TRBV10-3; D is possibly TRBD1 (5 bases). The ends were cut back, 10 bases at V and 2 bases at J, with 12 bases in the middle. Germline CDR1 ENHRY, CDR2 SYGVKD. The CDR3 has 13 amino acids. The CDR3 DNA sequence: TGTGCCACTACAGGAGAAGCTGGAAACACCATATATTTT. Amino acid sequence: CATTGEAGNTIYF.

In its sample, this clonotype was seen a few times. The chain combines TRBV20-1 with TRBJ2-5, with unresolved D. Trimming took off 2 bases at V and 5 bases at J, with 12 bases between the two ends. CDR1 is DFQATT and CDR2 is SNEGSKA in the germline V gene (reference sequence). There are 13 residues in the CDR3. This CDR3 is CSARLRVLETQYF. CDR3 sequence (DNA): TGCAGTGCTAGACTAAGAGTATTGGAGACCCAGTACTTC.

The V gene is TRBV18, the J gene TRBJ2-5; D might be TRBD1 (5 bases). The V and J ends lost 2 bases and 1 base respectively, with 8 bases between them. The CDR3 has 14 amino acids. Germline-derived CDR1 and CDR2 are KGHSH and LQKENI. CDR3 nucleotides: TGTGCCAGCTCACCAGGACATACCCAAGAGACCCAGTACTTC. Protein: CASSPGHTQETQYF.